This TCR beta chain was retrieved from a study of T cells expressing NK-cell markers. Overall study: HCMV seropositivity marked most of the eight sequenced donors; one was seronegative. Whole-study results and caveats: Evidence did not settle whether expanded NKG2C+ T cell clones targeted HCMV. A handful of donors had dominant NKG2C+ clonotypes that comprised about 1.0-7.0% of their CD8+ T cells.

This CDR3 is built from 17 residues. Germline CDR1 is LGHDT and CDR2 is YNNKEL (reference sequence). As regards this clonotype: Its cognate antigen is unknown.

It was by 5'RACE template switching with UMIs that TCR beta cDNA was made. TCRdb re-called the 5' RACE reads; every CDR3 protein appears as one record, without DNA. The table for this sample gives a few hundred thousand distinct CDR3 sequences. J is TRBJ2-7 and V is TRBV3-1; TCRdb selects TRBD2, and the lack of DNA leaves this call unchecked. The specimen was blood T cells: a sorted CD56 or NKG2C T cell subset, CD4+ or CD8+ T cells, or bulk PBMC T cells (not recorded which). The source is a woman aged 50 to 65 in good health. Here the CDR3 reads CASSLQGTPRRSYEQYF.